This note documents a single T cell receptor beta chain sequence. Its specificity is unknown. The protocol was immunoSEQ multiplex PCR, while the TCRdb copy is restricted to in-frame clones and leaves out a portion. The sample contains roughly 93,000 clones, around 93% of which appear only once. This sample is drawn from a study of graft-versus-host responses after intestinal transplantation. CDR1 is SGDLS and CDR2 is YYNGEE in the germline V gene. The V gene lost 0 bases and the J gene lost 3 bases, with 9 bases spanning the gap. The CDR3 spans 14 residues. The source is a human donor who received an intestinal transplant. Material: unstimulated CD8+ T cells sorted from spleen or lymph node cells, obtained before intestinal transplant. This chain links TRBV9 with TRBJ1-2; D perhaps matches TRBD1 (5 bases). CDR3 amino acids: CASSVGGEYYGYTF. The CDR3 nucleotides read TGTGCCAGCAGCGTAGGGGGGGAGTACTATGGCTACACCTTC.